This T cell receptor beta chain comes out of a study of T cell repertoires in cytomegalovirus infection. This clonotype has just a few counts. Its antigen is unidentified. The conserved closing phenylalanine or tryptophan is absent in this CDR3, likely reflecting a read error. CDR3 length: 19 amino acids. From germline, CDR1 is SGHAT and CDR2 FQNNGV. V lost 5 bases to trimming and J lost 5 bases; unmatched junction nucleotides: 12. TCRdb re-called the reads with MiXCR, one entry per CDR3 protein. In the table there are hundreds of thousands of distinct CDR3 sequences, around 30% of which are singletons.

Sequencing used cultured PBMCs, obtained from culture after CMV antigen stimulation. The chain joins TRBV11-2 to TRBJ2-2; 15 bases are shared with TRBD2. The clonotype comes from a human donor in good health (CMV status not recorded). Some clones in this sample may be carry-over from other donors' samples. The CDR3, as DNA: TGTGCCAGCAGCCCTAGACGGACTAGCGGGGGGGCCGGGACCGGGGAGCTGTTTGTT. Translation: CASSPRRTSGGAGTGELFV.